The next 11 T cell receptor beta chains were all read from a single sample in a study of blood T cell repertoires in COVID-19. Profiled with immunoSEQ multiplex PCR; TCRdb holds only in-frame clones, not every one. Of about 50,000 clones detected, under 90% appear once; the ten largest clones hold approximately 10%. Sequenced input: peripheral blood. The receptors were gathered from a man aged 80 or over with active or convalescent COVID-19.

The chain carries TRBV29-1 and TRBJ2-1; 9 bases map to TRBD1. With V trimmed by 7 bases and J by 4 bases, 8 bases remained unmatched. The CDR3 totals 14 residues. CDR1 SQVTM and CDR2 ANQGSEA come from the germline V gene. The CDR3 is CSASTGGPYNEQFF. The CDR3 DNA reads TGCAGCGCTTCTACAGGGGGCCCTTACAATGAGCAGTTCTTC.

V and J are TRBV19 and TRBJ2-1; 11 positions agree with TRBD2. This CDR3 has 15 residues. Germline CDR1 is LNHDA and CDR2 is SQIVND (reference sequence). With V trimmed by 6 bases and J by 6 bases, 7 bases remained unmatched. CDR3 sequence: CASSKTSGGINEQFF. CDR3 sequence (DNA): TGTGCCAGTAGCAAAACTAGCGGGGGCATCAATGAGCAGTTCTTC.

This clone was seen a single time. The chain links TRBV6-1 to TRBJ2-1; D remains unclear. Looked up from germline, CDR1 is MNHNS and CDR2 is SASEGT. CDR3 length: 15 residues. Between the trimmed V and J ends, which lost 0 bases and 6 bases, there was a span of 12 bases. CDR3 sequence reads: CASSEALAAANEQFF. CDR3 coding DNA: TGTGCCAGCAGTGAAGCGCTGGCCGCGGCCAATGAGCAGTTCTTC.

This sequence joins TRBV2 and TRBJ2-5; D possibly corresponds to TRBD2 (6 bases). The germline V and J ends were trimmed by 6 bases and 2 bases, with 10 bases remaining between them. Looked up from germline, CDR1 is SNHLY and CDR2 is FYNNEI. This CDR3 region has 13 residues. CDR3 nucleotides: TGTGCCAGCAGGACCGGGACTCAAGAGACCCAGTACTTC. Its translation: CASRTGTQETQYF.

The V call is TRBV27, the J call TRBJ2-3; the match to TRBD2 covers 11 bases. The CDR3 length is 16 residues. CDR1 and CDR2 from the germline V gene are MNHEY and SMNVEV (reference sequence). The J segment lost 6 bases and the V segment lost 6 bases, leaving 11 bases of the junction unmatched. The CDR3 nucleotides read TGTGCCAGCAGGGATTTTAGCGGGAGGGGACTGGATACGCAGTATTTT. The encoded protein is CASRDFSGRGLDTQYF.

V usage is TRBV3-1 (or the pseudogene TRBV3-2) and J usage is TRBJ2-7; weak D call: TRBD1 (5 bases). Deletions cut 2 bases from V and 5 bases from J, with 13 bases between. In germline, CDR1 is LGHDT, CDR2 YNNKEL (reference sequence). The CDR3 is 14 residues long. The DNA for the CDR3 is TGTGCCAGCAGCCAATTAAGAAGGGGCCACGAGCAGTACTTC. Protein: CASSQLRRGHEQYF.

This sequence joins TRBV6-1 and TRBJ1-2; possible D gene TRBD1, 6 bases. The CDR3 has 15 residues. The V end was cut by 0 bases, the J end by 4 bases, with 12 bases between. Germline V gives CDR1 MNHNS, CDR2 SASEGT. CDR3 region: CASSEAGARIYGYTF. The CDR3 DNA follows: TGTGCCAGCAGTGAAGCGGGGGCCAGGATCTATGGCTACACCTTC.

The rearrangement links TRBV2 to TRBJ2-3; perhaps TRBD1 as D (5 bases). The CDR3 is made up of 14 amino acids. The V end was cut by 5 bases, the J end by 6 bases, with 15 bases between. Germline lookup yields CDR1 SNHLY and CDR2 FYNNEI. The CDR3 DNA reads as TGTGCCAGCAGTATAATCAGGGAAGGGGATACGCAGTATTTT. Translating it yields CASSIIREGDTQYF.

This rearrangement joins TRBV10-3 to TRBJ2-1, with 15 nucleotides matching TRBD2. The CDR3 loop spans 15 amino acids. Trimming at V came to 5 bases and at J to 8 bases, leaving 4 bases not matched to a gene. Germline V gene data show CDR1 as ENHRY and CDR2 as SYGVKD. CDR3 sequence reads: CAISLRTSGRDEQFF. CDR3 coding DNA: TGTGCCATCAGTCTCCGGACTAGCGGGAGGGATGAGCAGTTCTTC.

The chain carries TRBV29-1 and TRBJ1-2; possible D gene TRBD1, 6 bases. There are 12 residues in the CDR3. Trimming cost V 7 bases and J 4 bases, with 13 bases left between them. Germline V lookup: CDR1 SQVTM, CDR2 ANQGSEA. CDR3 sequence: CSAGGQFYGYTF. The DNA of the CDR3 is TGCAGCGCCGGAGGACAGTTCTATGGCTACACCTTC.

In nucleotides, the CDR3 is TGTGCCAGCAGCCCTAGCGGCCAAGAGACCCAGTACTTC. Amino acids: CASSPSGQETQYF. The chain uses TRBV5-4 and TRBJ2-5; 7 bases are a match to TRBD2. The V segment lost 4 bases and the J segment 1 base; nucleotides outside the gene matches: 1. This CDR3 spans 13 amino acids. Germline assignment: CDR1 SGHNT and CDR2 YYREEE (reference sequence). Full variable domain (missing parts from reference TRBV5-4 and TRBJ2-5): ETGVTQSPTHLIKTRGQQVTLRCSSQSGHNTVSWYQQALGQGPQFIFQYYREEENGRGNFPPRFSGLQFPNYSSELNVNALELDDSALYLCASSPSGQETQYFGPGTRLLVL.